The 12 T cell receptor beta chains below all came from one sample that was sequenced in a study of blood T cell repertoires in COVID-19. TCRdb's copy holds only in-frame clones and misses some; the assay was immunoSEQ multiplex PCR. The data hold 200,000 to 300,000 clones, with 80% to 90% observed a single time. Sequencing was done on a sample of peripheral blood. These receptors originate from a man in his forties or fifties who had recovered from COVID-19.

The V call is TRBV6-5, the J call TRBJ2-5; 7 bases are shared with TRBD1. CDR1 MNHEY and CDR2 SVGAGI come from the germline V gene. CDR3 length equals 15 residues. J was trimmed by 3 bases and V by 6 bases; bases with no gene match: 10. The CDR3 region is CASSRTGTEKETQYF. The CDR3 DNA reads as TGTGCCAGCAGCCGCACCGGGACAGAGAAAGAGACCCAGTACTTC.

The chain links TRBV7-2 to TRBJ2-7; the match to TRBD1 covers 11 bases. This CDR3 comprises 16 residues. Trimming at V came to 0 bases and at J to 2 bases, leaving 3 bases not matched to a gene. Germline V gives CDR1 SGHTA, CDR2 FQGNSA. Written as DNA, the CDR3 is TGTGCCAGCAGCTTAGCAGGACAGGGGGCGGCCTACGAGCAGTACTTC. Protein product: CASSLAGQGAAYEQYF.

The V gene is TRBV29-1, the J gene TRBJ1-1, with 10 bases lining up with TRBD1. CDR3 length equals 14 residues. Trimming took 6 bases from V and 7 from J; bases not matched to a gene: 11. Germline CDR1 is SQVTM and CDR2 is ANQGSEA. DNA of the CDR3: TGCAGCGTGGACAGGGGGAGCCTCGCCGATGAAGCTTTCTTT. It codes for CSVDRGSLADEAFF. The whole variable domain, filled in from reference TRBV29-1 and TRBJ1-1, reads SAVISQKPSRDICQRGTSLTIQCQVDSQVTMMFWYRQQPGQSLTLIATANQGSEATYESGFVIDKFPISRPNLTFSTLTVSNMSPEDSSIYLCSVDRGSLADEAFFGQGTRLTVV.

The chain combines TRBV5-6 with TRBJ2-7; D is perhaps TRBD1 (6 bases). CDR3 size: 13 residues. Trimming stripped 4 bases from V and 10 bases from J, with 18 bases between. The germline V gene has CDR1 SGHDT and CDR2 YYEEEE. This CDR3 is CASSLITGQKQYF. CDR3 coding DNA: TGTGCCAGCAGCCTCATCACAGGGCAAAAACAGTACTTC.

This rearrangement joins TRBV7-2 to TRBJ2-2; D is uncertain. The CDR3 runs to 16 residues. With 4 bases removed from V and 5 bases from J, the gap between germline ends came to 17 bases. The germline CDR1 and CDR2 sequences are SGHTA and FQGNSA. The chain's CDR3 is CASSSRLGTGTGELFF. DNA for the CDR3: TGTGCCAGCAGCTCCAGACTCGGTACCGGTACCGGGGAGCTGTTTTTT.

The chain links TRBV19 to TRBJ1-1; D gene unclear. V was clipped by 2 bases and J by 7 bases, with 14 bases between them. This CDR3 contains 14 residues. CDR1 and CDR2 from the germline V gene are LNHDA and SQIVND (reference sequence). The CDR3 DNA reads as TGTGCCAGTAGTATAATTAGAGGGAGTGATGAAGCTTTCTTT. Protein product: CASSIIRGSDEAFF.

The CDR3 protein is CASSSTGSADTQYF. In nucleotides, the CDR3 is TGTGCCAGCAGCTCGACAGGGAGCGCAGATACGCAGTATTTT. This chain joins TRBV5-5 and TRBJ2-3, with TRBD1 identical over 7 bases. The CDR3 runs 14 residues. Losses at the gene ends were 3 bases for V and 4 bases for J; bases not matched to a gene: 5. CDR1 SGHKS and CDR2 YYEKEE come from the germline V gene (reference sequence).

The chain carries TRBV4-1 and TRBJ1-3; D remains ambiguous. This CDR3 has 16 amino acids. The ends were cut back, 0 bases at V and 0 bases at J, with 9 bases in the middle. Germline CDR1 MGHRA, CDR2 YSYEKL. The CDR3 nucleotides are TGCGCCAGCAGCCAAGATGTCCCCAGCTCTGGAAACACCATATATTTT. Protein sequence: CASSQDVPSSGNTIYF.

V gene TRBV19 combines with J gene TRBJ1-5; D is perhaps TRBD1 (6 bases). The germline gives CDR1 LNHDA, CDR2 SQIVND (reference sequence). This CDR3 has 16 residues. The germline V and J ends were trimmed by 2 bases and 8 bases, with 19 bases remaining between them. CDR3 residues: CASSIPQTGTIKPQHF. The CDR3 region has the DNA TGTGCCAGTAGTATACCTCAAACAGGGACCATTAAGCCCCAGCATTTT. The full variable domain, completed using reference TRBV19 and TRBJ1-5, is DGGITQSPKYLFRKEGQNVTLSCEQNLNHDAMYWYRQDPGQGLRLIYYSQIVNDFQKGDIAEGYSVSREKKESFPLTVTSAQKNPTAFYLCASSIPQTGTIKPQHFGDGTRLSIL.

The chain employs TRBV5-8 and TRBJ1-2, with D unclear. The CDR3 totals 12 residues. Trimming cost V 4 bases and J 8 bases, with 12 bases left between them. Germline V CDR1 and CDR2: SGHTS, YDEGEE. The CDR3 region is CASSPTERGYTF. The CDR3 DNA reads TGTGCCAGCAGCCCCACCGAGCGGGGCTACACCTTC. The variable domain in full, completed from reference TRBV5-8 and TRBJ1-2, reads EAGVTQSPTHLIKTRGQQATLRCSPISGHTSVYWYQQALGLGLQFLLWYDEGEERNRGNFPPRFSGRQFPNYSSELNVNALELEDSALYLCASSPTERGYTFGSGTRLTVV.

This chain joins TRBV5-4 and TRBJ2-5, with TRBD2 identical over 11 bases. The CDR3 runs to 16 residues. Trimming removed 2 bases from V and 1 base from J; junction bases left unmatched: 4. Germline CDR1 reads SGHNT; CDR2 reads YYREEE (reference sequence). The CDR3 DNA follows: TGTGCCAGCAGCTTAAGACTAGCGGGGAGCCAAGAGACCCAGTACTTC. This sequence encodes CASSLRLAGSQETQYF.

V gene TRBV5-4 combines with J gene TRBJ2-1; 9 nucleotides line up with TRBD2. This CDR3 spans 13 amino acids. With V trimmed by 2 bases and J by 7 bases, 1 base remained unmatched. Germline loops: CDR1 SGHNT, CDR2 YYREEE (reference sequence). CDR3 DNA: TGTGCCAGCAGCTTAACTAGCGGGAATGAGCAGTTCTTC. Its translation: CASSLTSGNEQFF.